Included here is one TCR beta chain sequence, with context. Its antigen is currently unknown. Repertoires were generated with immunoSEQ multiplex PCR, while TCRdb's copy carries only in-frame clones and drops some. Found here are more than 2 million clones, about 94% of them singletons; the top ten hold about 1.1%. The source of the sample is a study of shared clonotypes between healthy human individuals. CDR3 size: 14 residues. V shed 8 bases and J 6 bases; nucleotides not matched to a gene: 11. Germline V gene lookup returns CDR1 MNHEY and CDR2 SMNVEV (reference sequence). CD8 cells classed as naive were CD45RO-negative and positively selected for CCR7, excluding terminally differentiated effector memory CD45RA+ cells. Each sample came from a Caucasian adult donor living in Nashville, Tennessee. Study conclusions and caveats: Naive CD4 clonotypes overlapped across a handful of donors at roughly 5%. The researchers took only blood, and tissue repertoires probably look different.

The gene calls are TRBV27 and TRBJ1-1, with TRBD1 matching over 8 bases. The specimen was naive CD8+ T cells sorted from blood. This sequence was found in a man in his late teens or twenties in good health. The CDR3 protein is CASFPRGPFAEAFF. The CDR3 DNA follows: TGTGCCAGCTTCCCCAGGGGGCCTTTCGCTGAAGCTTTCTTT.